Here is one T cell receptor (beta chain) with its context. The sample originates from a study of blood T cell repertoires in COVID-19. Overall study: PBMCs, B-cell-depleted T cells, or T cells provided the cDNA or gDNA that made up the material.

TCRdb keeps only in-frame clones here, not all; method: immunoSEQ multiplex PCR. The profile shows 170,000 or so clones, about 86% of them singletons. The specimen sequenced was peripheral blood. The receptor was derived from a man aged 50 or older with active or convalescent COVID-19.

CDR3 in DNA: TGCAGCGTTGAAGGGCAGGCCCCCTCTGGAAACACCATATATTTT. This sequence encodes CSVEGQAPSGNTIYF. The chain joins TRBV29-1 to TRBJ1-3; unclear D gene. The CDR3 is 15 amino acids. The germline gives CDR1 SQVTM, CDR2 ANQGSEA. The V and J ends lost 1 base and 0 bases respectively, with 10 bases between them. Full variable domain (outside the CDR3, taken from reference TRBV29-1 and TRBJ1-3): SAVISQKPSRDICQRGTSLTIQCQVDSQVTMMFWYRQQPGQSLTLIATANQGSEATYESGFVIDKFPISRPNLTFSTLTVSNMSPEDSSIYLCSVEGQAPSGNTIYFGEGSWLTVV.